This TCR beta chain appears in the sequencing data of a study of blood T cell repertoires in COVID-19. Study-level information: The United States, Italy and Spain supplied acute and convalescent COVID-19 samples.

Sequenced by immunoSEQ multiplex PCR; TCRdb stores in-frame clones only, minus some. The table lists tens of thousands of clones, 75% to 90% of them singletons. Sequenced material: peripheral blood. The TCR was taken from a man in his 60s with active COVID-19.

Here the CDR3 reads CASSVVQADTQYF. The CDR3, as DNA: TGTGCCAGCAGCGTAGTTCAGGCAGATACGCAGTATTTT. The chain joins TRBV9 to TRBJ2-3, with unresolved D. Trimming stripped 0 bases from V and 4 bases from J, with 6 bases between. The CDR3 totals 13 residues. CDR1 SGDLS and CDR2 YYNGEE come from the germline V gene.